This T cell receptor beta chain was obtained from a study of CD8 T cells in Susac syndrome. With 5 bases clipped from V and 6 bases from J, the junction kept 12 bases outside the gene matches. CDR3 size: 15 residues. Germline V gene data show CDR1 as GTSNPN and CDR2 as SVGIG (reference sequence). It was with random hexamers that roughly 0.45 to 1 ug RNA was reverse transcribed. TCRdb passed the immunoSEQ multiplex PCR reads through MiXCR, listing each CDR3 protein once. The top ten hold roughly 0.14% of the sample, which has over 140,000 distinct CDR3 sequences, around 95% seen once. The chain employs TRBV30 and TRBJ2-1; 8 bases align to TRBD1. The sequencing sample was made of CD4+ T cells from PBMCs. The sequence was collected from a human donor with Susac syndrome. In nucleotides, the CDR3 is TGTGCCTGGGTGGCCAGGGGGCTACATGGCAATGAGCAGTTCTTC. Translating gives CAWVARGLHGNEQFF.